This TCR beta chain stems from a study of cytomegalovirus exposure and HLA in healthy donors. This clone has just a few counts. Primers included in the PCR were 60 Vbeta and 13 Jbeta primers. Some clones are missing from TCRdb's copy, which holds only in-frame ones; the method was immunoSEQ multiplex PCR. The repertoire has about 180,000 clones, over 75% of them found once; the top ten carry about 2.1%. CDR1 is SGHTA and CDR2 is FQGTGA in the germline V gene. This CDR3 is built from 16 residues. J lost 3 bases, V lost 6 bases, and 5 bases had no gene match. Source material: PBMCs. The chain carries TRBV7-3 and TRBJ2-5; 15 nucleotides match TRBD2. This clonotype originated in a woman in her twenties or thirties in good health and CMV-seronegative. This chain's CDR3 is CASRSGLAGGEETQYF. CDR3 coding DNA: TGTGCCAGCAGGTCCGGACTAGCGGGGGGGGAAGAGACCCAGTACTTC. The whole variable domain, filled in from reference TRBV7-3 and TRBJ2-5, reads GAGVSQTPSNKVTEKGKYVELRCDPISGHTALYWYRQSLGQGPEFLIYFQGTGAADDSGLPNDRFFAVRPEGSVSTLKIQRTERGDSAVYLCASRSGLAGGEETQYFGPGTRLLVL.